Below, one TCR beta chain is given with its context. What it binds is unknown. The CDR3 is 14 residues long. The V gene's germline CDR1 is SNHLY and CDR2 FYNNEI. Trimming removed 6 bases from V and 2 bases from J; junction bases left unmatched: 6. 13 Jbeta primers and 60 Vbeta primers were used for the PCR. Repertoires were generated with immunoSEQ multiplex PCR, while TCRdb's copy carries only in-frame clones and drops some. The sample lists some 140,000 clones, around 73% occurring once. The data were taken from a study of cytomegalovirus exposure and HLA in healthy donors. General study findings and limits: Some V segments could not be told apart, so they were left out, TRBV6-2 and TRBV6-3 among them. Generally TCR sequences proved uncommon, though certain public TCRs appeared in numerous donors. No immune exposure information besides CMV serostatus was available.

Nominal health characterized the donors when sampled, though unrecorded immune exposures were likely. The rearrangement uses TRBV2 and TRBJ2-7, with TRBD1 matching 8 bases. This clonotype originated in a woman aged 40 to 50 in good health and CMV-seronegative. Input material: PBMCs. The CDR3: CASRTGTGAYEQYF. The DNA for the CDR3 is TGTGCCAGCAGGACCGGGACAGGCGCCTACGAGCAGTACTTC. The whole variable domain, remainder taken from reference TRBV2 and TRBJ2-7, is EPEVTQTPSHQVTQMGQEVILRCVPISNHLYFYWYRQILGQKVEFLVSFYNNEISEKSEIFDDQFSVERPDGSNFTLKIRSTKLEDSAMYFCASRTGTGAYEQYFGPGTRLTVT.